This T cell receptor (beta chain) was documented in a study of shared clonotypes between healthy human individuals. Overall study findings and caveats: Clonotypes not shared had lower generation probabilities than those common to all four donors. Large sequencing depth failed to make sorted-subset sequencing complete, rarefaction showed.

Assay execution proceeded at the deep level. TCRdb keeps only in-frame clones here, not all; method: immunoSEQ multiplex PCR. Of approximately 1.9 million clones listed, approximately 92% are singletons. The V segment lost 8 bases and the J segment 0 bases; nucleotides outside the gene matches: 6. The CDR3 is made up of 14 amino acids. Looked up from germline, CDR1 is MNHEY and CDR2 is SMNVEV (reference sequence). As for this clone: Its antigen is unknown.

CD45RO negativity and positive selection for CCR7 defined naive CD8 cells, a population that excluded terminally differentiated effector memory CD45RA+ cells. Caucasian adults living in Nashville, Tennessee, provided all samples. The sequencing sample was made of naive CD8+ T cells from PBMCs. The sequence derives from a man between 18 and 35 years old in good health. Some clones in this sample may be carry-over from other donors' samples. The genes are TRBV27 and TRBJ2-7, with TRBD1 matching 8 bases. CDR3 DNA sequence: TGTGCCAGCGGGGACAGGATAACCTCCTACGAGCAGTACTTC. Translation gives CASGDRITSYEQYF.